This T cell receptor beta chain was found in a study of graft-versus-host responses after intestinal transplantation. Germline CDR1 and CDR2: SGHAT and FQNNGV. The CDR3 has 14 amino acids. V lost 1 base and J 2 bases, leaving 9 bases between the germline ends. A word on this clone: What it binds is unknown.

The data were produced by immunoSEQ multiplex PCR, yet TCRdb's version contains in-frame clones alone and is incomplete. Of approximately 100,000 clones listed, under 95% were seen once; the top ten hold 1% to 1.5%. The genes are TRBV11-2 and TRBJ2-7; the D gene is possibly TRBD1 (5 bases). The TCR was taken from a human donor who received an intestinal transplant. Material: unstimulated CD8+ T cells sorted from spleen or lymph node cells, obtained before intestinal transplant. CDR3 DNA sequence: TGTGCCAGCAGCTTAGCGACAGTAGCCTACGAGCAGTACTTC. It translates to CASSLATVAYEQYF.